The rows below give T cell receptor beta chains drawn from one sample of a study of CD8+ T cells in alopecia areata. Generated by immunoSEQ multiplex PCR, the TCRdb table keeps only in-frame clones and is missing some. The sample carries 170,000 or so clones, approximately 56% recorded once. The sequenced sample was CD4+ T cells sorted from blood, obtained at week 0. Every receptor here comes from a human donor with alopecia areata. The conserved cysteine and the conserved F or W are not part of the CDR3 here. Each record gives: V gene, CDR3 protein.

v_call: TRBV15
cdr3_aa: ATSRRNSDYSPLH

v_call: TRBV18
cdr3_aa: ASSPAGQMHGYT

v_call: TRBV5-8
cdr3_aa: ASSIRQEQY

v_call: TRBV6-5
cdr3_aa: ASSYSEVGGYT

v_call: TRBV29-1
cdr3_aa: SASRTEEAF

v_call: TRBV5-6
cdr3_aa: ASSNRAGPTEAF

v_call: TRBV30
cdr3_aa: AWRDPGQGRTEAF

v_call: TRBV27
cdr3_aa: ASSSRGLGNSPLH

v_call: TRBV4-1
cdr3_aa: ASSQDRATDTQY

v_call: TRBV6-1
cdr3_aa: ASRAASALNEQF

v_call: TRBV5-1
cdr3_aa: ASSLAGANTEAF

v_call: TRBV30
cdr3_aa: AWSMGLGGKDEQF

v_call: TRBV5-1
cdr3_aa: ASSPGNEETQY

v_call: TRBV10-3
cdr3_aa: AISQDRVKQPQH

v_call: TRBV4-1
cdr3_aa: ASSLGHQNTEAF

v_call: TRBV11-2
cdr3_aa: ASSAGALSYNEQF

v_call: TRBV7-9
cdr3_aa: ASEGENYGYT

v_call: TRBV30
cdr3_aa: AWTPSRLASYNEQF

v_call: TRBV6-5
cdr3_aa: ASIQGVRNYEQY

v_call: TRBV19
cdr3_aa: ASSRGGPFYGYT

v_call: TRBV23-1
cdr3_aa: ASSQYQPQH

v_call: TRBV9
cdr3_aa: ASSVDHGPYEQY

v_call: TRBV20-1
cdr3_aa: SAPRSGEAF